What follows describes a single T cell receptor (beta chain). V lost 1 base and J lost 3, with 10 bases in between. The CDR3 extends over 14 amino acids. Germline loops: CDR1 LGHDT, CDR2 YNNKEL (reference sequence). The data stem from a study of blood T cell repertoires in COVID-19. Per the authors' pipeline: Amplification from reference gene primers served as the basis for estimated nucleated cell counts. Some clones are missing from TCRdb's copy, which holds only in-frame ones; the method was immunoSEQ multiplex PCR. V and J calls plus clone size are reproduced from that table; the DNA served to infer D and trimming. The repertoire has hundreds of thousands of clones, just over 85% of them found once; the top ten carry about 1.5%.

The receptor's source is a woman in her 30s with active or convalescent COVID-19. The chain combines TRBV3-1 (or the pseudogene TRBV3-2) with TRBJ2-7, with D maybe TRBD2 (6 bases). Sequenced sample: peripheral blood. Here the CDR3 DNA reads TGTGCCAGCAGCCAAGCTAGCGCCCGCTACGAGCAGTACTTC. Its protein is CASSQASARYEQYF.